These 27 T cell receptor beta chains were sequenced from one sample in a study of shared clonotypes between healthy human individuals. Using immunoSEQ multiplex PCR, the repertoire was profiled, and TCRdb retains in-frame clones only, with some absent. The table includes 2,500,000 or so clones, just under 95% detected once. The source material was naive CD4+ T cells from PBMCs. This sample's subset: CD45RA+ positively selected. The receptors come from a man younger than 35 in good health. Some clones in this sample may be carry-over from other donors' samples.

This rearrangement joins TRBV7-3 to TRBJ2-1; the match to TRBD2 covers 15 bases. Trimming cost V 4 bases and J 7 bases; bases outside gene matches: 5. The CDR3 runs 16 residues. Germline values: CDR1 SGHTA, CDR2 FQGTGA. The DNA of the CDR3 is TGTGCCAGCAGCTCCCCAGGGACTAGCGGGAGGAATGAGCAGTTCTTC. This encodes CASSSPGTSGRNEQFF.

This rearrangement joins TRBV28 to TRBJ1-2; tentatively, D is TRBD1 (6 bases). This CDR3 is 16 amino acids long. Germline lookup yields CDR1 MDHEN and CDR2 SYDVKM. V lost 6 bases to trimming and J lost 4 bases, with 21 bases between them. The CDR3 DNA reads TGTGCCAGCAGGGGACACGGGGAGGAGGGCGGCTATGGCTACACCTTC. This gives the protein CASRGHGEEGGYGYTF.

The rearrangement links TRBV27 to TRBJ1-3; D may be TRBD1 (6 bases). Trimming took 3 bases from V and 4 from J, leaving 22 bases between them. Germline loops: CDR1 MNHEY, CDR2 SMNVEV (reference sequence). CDR3 length: 18 residues. DNA of the CDR3: TGTGCCAGCAGTTTTGAGGGGGGCGGGCAGGGGTCCGGAAACACCATATATTTT. Translation gives CASSFEGGGQGSGNTIYF.

V and J are TRBV7-2 and TRBJ1-2, with 7 bases fitting TRBD1. V lost 5 bases and J lost 5; bases outside the gene matches: 8. Germline assignment: CDR1 SGHTA and CDR2 FQGNSA. This CDR3 has 14 residues. The CDR3 sequence: CASSGRTGVYGYTF. The CDR3 DNA is TGTGCCAGCAGCGGGCGGACAGGAGTGTATGGCTACACCTTC.

The rearrangement links TRBV18 to TRBJ2-7; D gene unclear. The length of the CDR3 is 12 residues. Germline V gene sequence: CDR1 KGHSH, CDR2 LQKENI. V lost 6 bases to trimming and J lost 4 bases, with 10 bases between them. In nucleotides, the CDR3 is TGTGCCAGCTCGGAAGAAGTATACGAGCAGTACTTC. Translating gives CASSEEVYEQYF.

The chain joins TRBV7-9 to TRBJ2-2, with D uncertain. The CDR3 is 15 residues long. Germline CDR1 is SEHNR and CDR2 is FQNEAQ (reference sequence). Trimming left V 9 bases short and J 4 bases short, with 18 bases between. The CDR3 region has the DNA TGTGCCAGTTCAACGCTAGGGTCAGGCACCGGGGAGCTGTTTTTT. Amino acids: CASSTLGSGTGELFF.

This rearrangement joins TRBV11-3 to TRBJ2-3; 7 bases agree with TRBD1. The germline gives CDR1 SGHNT, CDR2 YENEEA. CDR3 length equals 17 residues. V shed 1 base and J 2 bases; nucleotides not matched to a gene: 9. The DNA of the CDR3 is TGTGCCAGCAGCTTAGGGGGGCCGGGACAGACCACAGATACGCAGTATTTT. Residues: CASSLGGPGQTTDTQYF.

The rearrangement links TRBV2 to TRBJ1-4; D unclear. V lost 7 bases and J lost 7, with 13 bases in between. The CDR3 is made up of 13 amino acids. CDR1 is SNHLY and CDR2 is FYNNEI in the germline V gene. The CDR3 nucleotides are TGTGCCAGCACCAAACCTCGGGGTGAAAAACTGTTTTTT. Its translation is CASTKPRGEKLFF.

V usage is TRBV7-9 and J usage is TRBJ2-2; D is possibly TRBD2 (6 bases). V lost 2 bases and J lost 8, with 15 bases in between. Germline V lookup: CDR1 SEHNR, CDR2 FQNEAQ (reference sequence). This CDR3 region has 15 residues. The CDR3 region has the DNA TGTGCCAGCAGCTTAAGTGCCGGGAGCAGTGGGGAGCTGTTTTTT. This codes for CASSLSAGSSGELFF.

The CDR3, as DNA: TGTGCCAGCAGTCCCCTCAGCAAGGGGCGAGGAACAGATACGCAGTATTTT. Translated: CASSPLSKGRGTDTQYF. V is TRBV28 and J is TRBJ2-3; TRBD1 is a possible D gene (5 bases). Trimming took off 5 bases at V and 3 bases at J, with 21 bases between the two ends. The CDR3 sequence is 17 residues long. Per the germline V gene, CDR1 is MDHEN and CDR2 is SYDVKM.

The J gene is TRBJ2-1, the V gene TRBV6-1; either TRBD1 or TRBD2 may supply D (7 bases each). In germline, CDR1 is MNHNS, CDR2 SASEGT. Trimming stripped 6 bases from V and 4 bases from J, with 16 bases between. The CDR3 loop spans 15 amino acids. The DNA of the CDR3 is TGTGCCAGCAGACGACAGGGAGGGACGTACAATGAGCAGTTCTTC. It is translated as CASRRQGGTYNEQFF.

The V gene is TRBV6-1, the J gene TRBJ2-1, with 11 bases lining up with TRBD2. The CDR3 loop spans 15 amino acids. Looked up from germline, CDR1 is MNHNS and CDR2 is SASEGT. Trimming removed 8 bases from V and 10 bases from J; junction bases left unmatched: 13. CDR3: CASLVAGGPGGEQFF. The CDR3 nucleotides are TGTGCCAGCCTCGTAGCGGGAGGGCCGGGTGGAGAGCAGTTCTTC.

The chain uses TRBV5-4 and TRBJ2-5; 8 nucleotides line up with TRBD2. V shed 6 bases and J 5 bases; nucleotides not matched to a gene: 12. Per the germline V gene, CDR1 is SGHNT and CDR2 is YYREEE (reference sequence). CDR3 length equals 15 residues. This CDR3 reads CASTVWAGGGETQYF. DNA of the CDR3: TGTGCCAGCACCGTGTGGGCGGGAGGAGGGGAGACCCAGTACTTC.

This clone has a single count. This chain joins TRBV5-1 and TRBJ2-6; D ambiguous. V gave up 1 base and J gave up 1 base, with 9 bases separating them. This CDR3 region has 16 residues. Per the germline V gene, CDR1 is SGHRS and CDR2 is YFSETQ. The CDR3 here is CASSLFSESGANVLTF. CDR3 bases: TGCGCCAGCAGCTTGTTCAGTGAGTCTGGGGCCAACGTCCTGACTTTC.

V is TRBV27 and J is TRBJ2-3, with 9 bases fitting TRBD1. The ends lost 2 bases at V and 2 bases at J; junction bases unmatched: 2. Germline loops: CDR1 MNHEY, CDR2 SMNVEV (reference sequence). The CDR3 loop spans 15 amino acids. CDR3 residues: CASSLGTGITDTQYF. For the CDR3, the DNA is TGTGCCAGCAGTTTAGGGACAGGGATCACAGATACGCAGTATTTT.

This chain connects TRBV5-8 to TRBJ2-1, with D tentatively TRBD1 (5 bases). The CDR3 has 14 residues. The V end was cut by 2 bases, the J end by 5 bases, with 11 bases between. From germline, CDR1 is SGHTS and CDR2 YDEGEE. DNA for the CDR3: TGTGCCAGCAGCTTCCCAGGGTCAAACAATGAGCAGTTCTTC. It translates to CASSFPGSNNEQFF.

CDR3 sequence: CASSLPGANTGELFF. The CDR3 nucleotides read TGTGCCAGCAGCTTACCGGGAGCTAACACCGGGGAGCTGTTTTTT. The chain carries TRBV7-2 and TRBJ2-2; a possible D gene is TRBD2 (6 bases). Germline assignment: CDR1 SGHTA and CDR2 FQGNSA. Trimming shortened V by 2 bases and J by 2 bases, and 9 bases separated the two germline ends. This CDR3 has 15 residues. The complete variable domain, with remaining parts taken from reference TRBV7-2 and TRBJ2-2, reads GAGVSQSPSNKVTEKGKDVELRCDPISGHTALYWYRQSLGQGLEFLIYFQGNSAPDKSGLPSDRFSAERTGGSVSTLTIQRTQQEDSAVYLCASSLPGANTGELFFGEGSRLTVL.

The gene calls are TRBV30 and TRBJ2-1; 7 nucleotides align to TRBD2. The CDR3 has 16 residues. V shed 0 bases and J 8 bases; nucleotides not matched to a gene: 13. Germline CDR1 reads GTSNPN; CDR2 reads SVGIG (reference sequence). The CDR3 reads CAWSVGSGIPWDEQFF. CDR3 DNA sequence: TGTGCCTGGAGTGTTGGGAGCGGGATCCCTTGGGATGAGCAGTTCTTC.

This chain links TRBV30 with TRBJ2-7; the D is unclear. V was pared by 3 bases and J by 0 bases, with 21 bases between. From germline, CDR1 is GTSNPN and CDR2 SVGIG (reference sequence). The CDR3 is 17 amino acids. The CDR3 region is CAWSSFTAADDSYEQYF. The CDR3 bases are TGTGCCTGGAGCTCCTTCACCGCGGCGGACGACTCCTACGAGCAGTACTTC.

The chain uses TRBV4-1 and TRBJ2-1; tentatively, D is TRBD2 (5 bases). V gave up 1 base and J gave up 5 bases, with 15 bases separating them. Germline-derived CDR1 and CDR2 are MGHRA and YSYEKL. The CDR3 is made up of 16 amino acids. CDR3 nucleotides: TGCGCCAGCAGCCAAGTCTCTTTAAGGAGGAACAATGAGCAGTTCTTC. Residues: CASSQVSLRRNNEQFF.

This clone was counted once. The chain recombines TRBV30 with TRBJ1-5; D ambiguous. Germline assignment: CDR1 GTSNPN and CDR2 SVGIG (reference sequence). The V end was cut by 2 bases, the J end by 4 bases, with 9 bases between. The length of the CDR3 is 13 residues. CDR3 sequence: CAWSSPVNQPQHF. CDR3 bases: TGTGCCTGGAGTTCACCAGTAAATCAGCCCCAGCATTTT.

For the CDR3, the DNA is TGTGCCAGTAAGATGGCATCGCCGGGAGAGTATGGCTACACCTTC. Encoded protein: CASKMASPGEYGYTF. This chain joins TRBV19 and TRBJ1-2; D is unclear. The germline V gene encodes CDR1 LNHDA and CDR2 SQIVND (reference sequence). This CDR3 has 15 residues. V was trimmed by 7 bases and J by 5 bases, leaving 20 bases between them.

Note on this clone: The same CDR3 also results from other DNA sequences found in this sample. V and J are TRBV30 and TRBJ1-5; no clear D gene. CDR3 length equals 13 residues. V was shortened by 3 bases and J by 4 bases, with 10 bases between the two germline ends. Per germline, CDR1 GTSNPN and CDR2 SVGIG (reference sequence). CDR3 amino acids: CAWSRAENQPQHF. CDR3 DNA: TGTGCCTGGAGCCGGGCGGAGAATCAGCCCCAGCATTTT.

This clone appeared once. V and J are TRBV7-9 and TRBJ1-4, with D maybe TRBD1 (5 bases). Trimming pared 6 bases from V and 5 bases from J, leaving 16 bases between. The CDR3 is 15 amino acids. Germline CDR1 and CDR2: SEHNR and FQNEAQ (reference sequence). The CDR3 reads CASSYSGGPNEKLFF. The CDR3 bases are TGTGCCAGCAGTTACTCTGGGGGACCGAATGAAAAACTGTTTTTT.

The chain carries TRBV29-1 and TRBJ2-7, with D hard to call. Germline V lookup: CDR1 SQVTM, CDR2 ANQGSEA. The CDR3 spans 12 residues. V dropped 2 bases and J dropped 3 bases, with 8 bases sitting between them. CDR3 DNA: TGCAGCGTTGAACTGGGGAACTACGAGCAGTACTTC. Translating it yields CSVELGNYEQYF.

The chain is built from TRBV2 and TRBJ1-5; the D gene is possibly TRBD1 (6 bases). The CDR3 spans 15 residues. In germline, CDR1 is SNHLY, CDR2 FYNNEI. V lost 5 bases, J lost 2 bases, and 13 bases lay in between. The CDR3 reads CASSLQGSGNQPQHF. In DNA form, the CDR3 reads TGTGCCAGCAGTCTACAGGGTTCGGGCAATCAGCCCCAGCATTTT.

This clone has more than one count but fewer than ten. V usage is TRBV5-1 and J usage is TRBJ1-2; 8 bases map to TRBD1. Germline CDR1 SGHRS, CDR2 YFSETQ. The CDR3 has 14 amino acids. The V segment lost 5 bases and the J segment 9 bases; nucleotides outside the gene matches: 12. The CDR3 spells CASSRATGGESYTF. The DNA of the CDR3 is TGCGCCAGCAGTAGGGCCACAGGGGGAGAGAGCTACACCTTC.